This T cell receptor (beta chain) appears in the sequencing data of a study of T cell responses to AZD1222 COVID-19 vaccine. General study points: Reportedly, nearly half the spike-specific TCRs target unmutated variant regions. The CD4 TCRs associated with vaccination extended across spike and predominated at 160-218 and 743-854.

The table came from immunoSEQ multiplex PCR; TCRdb's copy has only in-frame clones and leaves some out. Altogether about 160,000 clones are present, more than 85% being singletons, with the ten largest covering approximately 3.3%. This CDR3 contains 13 residues. Looked up from germline, CDR1 is SGHRS and CDR2 is YFSETQ. The V end lost 0 bases, the J end lost 6 bases, and 8 bases lay between the germline ends. Note on this clone: Its antigen remains unidentified.

This TCR was recovered from an adult who received the AZD1222 COVID-19 vaccine. The rearrangement links TRBV5-1 to TRBJ2-3, with D unresolved. The material sequenced was peripheral blood, taken 28 days after the second AZD1222 dose. CDR3 region: CASSLVLEDTQYF. CDR3 coding DNA: TGCGCCAGCAGCTTGGTGCTGGAGGATACGCAGTATTTT.